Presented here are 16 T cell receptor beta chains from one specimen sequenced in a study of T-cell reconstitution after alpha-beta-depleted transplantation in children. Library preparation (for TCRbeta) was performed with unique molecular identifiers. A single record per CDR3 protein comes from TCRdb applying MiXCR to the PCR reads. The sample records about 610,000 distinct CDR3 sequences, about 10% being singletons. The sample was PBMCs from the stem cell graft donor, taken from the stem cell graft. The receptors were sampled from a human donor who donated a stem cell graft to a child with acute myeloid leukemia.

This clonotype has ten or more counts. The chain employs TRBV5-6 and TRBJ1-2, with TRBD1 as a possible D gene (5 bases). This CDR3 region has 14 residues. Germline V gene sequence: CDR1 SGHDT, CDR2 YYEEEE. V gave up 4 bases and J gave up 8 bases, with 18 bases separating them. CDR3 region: CASSRRQRVAGYTF. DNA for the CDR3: TGTGCCAGCAGCCGACGACAGCGAGTGGCAGGCTACACCTTC.

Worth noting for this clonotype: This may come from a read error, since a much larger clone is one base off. CDR3 residues: CCAPEMSSYEQYF. For the CDR3, the DNA is TGCTGTGCCCCGGAGATGAGCTCCTACGAGCAGTACTTC. The rearrangement uses TRBV20-1 and TRBJ2-7; D unresolved. Germline values: CDR1 DFQATT, CDR2 SNEGSKA (reference sequence). The CDR3 has 13 amino acids.

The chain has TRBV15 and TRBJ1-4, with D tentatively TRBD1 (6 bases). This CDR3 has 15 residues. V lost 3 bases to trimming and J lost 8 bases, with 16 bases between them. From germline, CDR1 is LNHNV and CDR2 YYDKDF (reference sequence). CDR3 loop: CATSSGQPGVEKLFF. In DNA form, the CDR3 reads TGTGCCACCAGCAGTGGACAGCCGGGAGTGGAAAAACTGTTTTTT.

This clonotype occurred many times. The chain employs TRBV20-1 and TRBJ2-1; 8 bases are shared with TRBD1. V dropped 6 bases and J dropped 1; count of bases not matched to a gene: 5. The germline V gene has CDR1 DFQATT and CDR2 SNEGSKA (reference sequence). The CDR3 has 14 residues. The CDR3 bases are TGCAGTGCCCTTGGACAGGGTTCCTACAATGAGCAGTTCTTC. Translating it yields CSALGQGSYNEQFF.

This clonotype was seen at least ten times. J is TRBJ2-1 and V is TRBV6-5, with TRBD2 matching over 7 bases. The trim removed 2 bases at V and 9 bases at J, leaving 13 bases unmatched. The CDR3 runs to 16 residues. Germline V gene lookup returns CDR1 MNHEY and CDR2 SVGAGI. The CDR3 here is CASSYGLADTQGEQFF. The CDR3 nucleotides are TGTGCCAGCAGTTACGGTCTAGCGGACACCCAGGGTGAGCAGTTCTTC.

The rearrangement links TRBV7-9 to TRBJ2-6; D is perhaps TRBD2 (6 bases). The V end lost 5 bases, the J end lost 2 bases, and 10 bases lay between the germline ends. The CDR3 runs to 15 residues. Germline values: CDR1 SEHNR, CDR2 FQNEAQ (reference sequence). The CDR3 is CASSPWGAGANVLTF. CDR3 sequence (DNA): TGTGCCAGCAGCCCGTGGGGGGCTGGGGCCAACGTCCTGACTTTC.

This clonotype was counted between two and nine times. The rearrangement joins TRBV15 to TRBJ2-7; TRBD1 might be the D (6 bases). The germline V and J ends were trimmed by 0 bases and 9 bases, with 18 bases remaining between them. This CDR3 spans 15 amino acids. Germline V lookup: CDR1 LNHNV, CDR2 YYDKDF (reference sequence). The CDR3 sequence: CATSRDPRTATGQYF. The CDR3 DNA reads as TGTGCCACCAGCAGAGATCCCCGGACAGCCACGGGGCAGTACTTC. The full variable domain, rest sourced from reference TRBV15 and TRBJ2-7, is DAMVIQNPRYQVTQFGKPVTLSCSQTLNHNVMYWYQQKSSQAPKLLFHYYDKDFNNEADTPDNFQSRRPNTSFCFLDIRSPGLGDTAMYLCATSRDPRTATGQYFGPGTRLTVT.

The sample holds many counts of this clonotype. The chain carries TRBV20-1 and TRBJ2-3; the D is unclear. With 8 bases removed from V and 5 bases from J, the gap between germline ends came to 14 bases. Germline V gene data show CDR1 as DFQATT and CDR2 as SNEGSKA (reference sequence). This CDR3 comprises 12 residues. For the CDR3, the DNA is TGCAGTCTCCACGGGCTAGAAGATACGCAGTATTTT. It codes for CSLHGLEDTQYF.

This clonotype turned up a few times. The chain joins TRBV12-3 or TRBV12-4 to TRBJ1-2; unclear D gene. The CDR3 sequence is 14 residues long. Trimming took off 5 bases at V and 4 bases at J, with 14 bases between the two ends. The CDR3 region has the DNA TGTGCCAGCAGTCCCTCCCACGGTACCTATGGCTACACCTTC. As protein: CASSPSHGTYGYTF.

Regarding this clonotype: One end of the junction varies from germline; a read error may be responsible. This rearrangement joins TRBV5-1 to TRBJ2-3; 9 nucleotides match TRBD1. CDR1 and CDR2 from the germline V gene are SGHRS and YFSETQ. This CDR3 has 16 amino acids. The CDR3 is CASSAGQGPATHTQYF. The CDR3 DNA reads TGCGCCAGCAGCGCCGGACAGGGGCCAGCCACACATACGCAGTATTTT.

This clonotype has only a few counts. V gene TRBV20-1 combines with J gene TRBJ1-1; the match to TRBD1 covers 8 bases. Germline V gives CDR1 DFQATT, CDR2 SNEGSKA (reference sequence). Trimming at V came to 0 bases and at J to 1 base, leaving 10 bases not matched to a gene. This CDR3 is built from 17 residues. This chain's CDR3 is CSARDPRQGKGNTEAFF. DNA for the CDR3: TGCAGTGCTAGAGATCCCAGACAGGGGAAGGGGAACACTGAAGCTTTCTTT.

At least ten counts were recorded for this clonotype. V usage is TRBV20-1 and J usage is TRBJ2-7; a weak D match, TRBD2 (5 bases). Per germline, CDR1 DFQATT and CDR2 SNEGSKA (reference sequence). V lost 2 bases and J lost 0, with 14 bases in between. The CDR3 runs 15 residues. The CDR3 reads CSARPRSGPSYEQYF. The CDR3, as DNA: TGCAGTGCTAGACCCCGGAGCGGCCCCTCCTACGAGCAGTACTTC.

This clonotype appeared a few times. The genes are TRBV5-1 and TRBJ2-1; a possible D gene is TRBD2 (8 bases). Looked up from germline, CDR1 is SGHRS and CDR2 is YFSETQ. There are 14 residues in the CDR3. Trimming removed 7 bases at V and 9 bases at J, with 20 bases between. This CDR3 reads CASRWDSGRGEQFF. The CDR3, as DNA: TGCGCCAGCCGGTGGGACAGCGGGAGAGGTGAGCAGTTCTTC.

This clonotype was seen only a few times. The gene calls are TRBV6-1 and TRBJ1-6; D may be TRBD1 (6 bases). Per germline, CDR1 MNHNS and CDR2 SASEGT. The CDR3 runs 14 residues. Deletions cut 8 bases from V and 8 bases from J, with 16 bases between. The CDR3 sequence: CASHRGRGDSPLHF. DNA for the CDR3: TGTGCCAGCCATCGCGGCAGGGGAGATTCACCCCTCCACTTT.

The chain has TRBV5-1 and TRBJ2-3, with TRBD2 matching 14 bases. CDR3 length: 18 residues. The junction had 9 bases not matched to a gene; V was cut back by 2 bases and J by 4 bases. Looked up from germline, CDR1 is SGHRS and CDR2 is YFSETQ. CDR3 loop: CASSFWGTSGRIADTQYF. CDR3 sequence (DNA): TGCGCCAGCAGCTTCTGGGGGACTAGCGGGAGAATTGCAGATACGCAGTATTTT.

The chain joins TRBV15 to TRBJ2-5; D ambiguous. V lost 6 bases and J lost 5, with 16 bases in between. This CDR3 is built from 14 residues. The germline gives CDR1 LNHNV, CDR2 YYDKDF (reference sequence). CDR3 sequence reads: CATRGRRSVETQYF. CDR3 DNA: TGTGCCACCAGGGGCAGGCGGTCCGTTGAGACCCAGTACTTC. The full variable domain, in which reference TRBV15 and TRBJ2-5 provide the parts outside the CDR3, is DAMVIQNPRYQVTQFGKPVTLSCSQTLNHNVMYWYQQKSSQAPKLLFHYYDKDFNNEADTPDNFQSRRPNTSFCFLDIRSPGLGDTAMYLCATRGRRSVETQYFGPGTRLLVL.